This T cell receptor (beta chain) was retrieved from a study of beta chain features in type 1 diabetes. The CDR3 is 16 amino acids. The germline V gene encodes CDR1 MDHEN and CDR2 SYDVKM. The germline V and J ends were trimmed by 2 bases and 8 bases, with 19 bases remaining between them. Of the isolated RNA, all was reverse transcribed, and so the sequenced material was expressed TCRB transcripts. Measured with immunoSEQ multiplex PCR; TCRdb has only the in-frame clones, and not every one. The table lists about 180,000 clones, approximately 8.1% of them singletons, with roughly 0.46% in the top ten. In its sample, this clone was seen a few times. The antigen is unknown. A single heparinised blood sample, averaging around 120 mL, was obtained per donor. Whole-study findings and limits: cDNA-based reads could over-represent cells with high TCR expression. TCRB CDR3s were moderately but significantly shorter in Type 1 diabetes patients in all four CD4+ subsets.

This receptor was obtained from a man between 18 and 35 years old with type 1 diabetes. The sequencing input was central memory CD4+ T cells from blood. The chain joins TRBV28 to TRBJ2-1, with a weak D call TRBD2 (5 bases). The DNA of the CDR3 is TGTGCCAGCAGTTTAGCGGGCGCCGCTTACCTCCATGAGCAGTTCTTC. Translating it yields CASSLAGAAYLHEQFF.